Sequencing of this T cell receptor beta chain was carried out in a study of graft-versus-host responses after intestinal transplantation. The wider study: In this cohort, recipients had multivisceral, liver-intestinal, or isolated intestinal transplants.

Libraries were prepared by immunoSEQ multiplex PCR; TCRdb keeps only in-frame clonotypes and omits some of them. The profile covers 100,000 or so clones, with 75% to 95% appearing a single time and around 0.2% taken by the ten largest. Of note for this clone: Its antigen is still unknown.

The junction had 2 bases not matched to a gene; V was cut back by 2 bases and J by 3 bases. CDR3 length equals 14 residues. The germline gives CDR1 SGHTA, CDR2 FQGTGA. This sequence was found in a human donor who was the organ donor for an intestinal transplant. Sequenced material: unstimulated CD4+ T cells sorted from spleen or lymph node cells, taken before transplant. This chain links TRBV7-3 with TRBJ2-5, with 8 bases matching TRBD2. This chain's CDR3 is CASSLGGLEETQYF. The DNA for the CDR3 is TGTGCCAGCAGCTTAGGGGGACTAGAAGAGACCCAGTACTTC.